The T cell receptor (beta chain) under discussion was sequenced for a study of beta chain features in type 1 diabetes. Study results and limitations: The naive, central memory and Treg TCRB repertoires of patients appeared to be more similar to one another than those of healthy donors. In every one of the four CD4+ subsets, TCRB CDR3s were moderately but significantly shorter in Type 1 diabetes patients.

Sorting that relied on CD45RO/CCR7/CD25/CD127/CD95/CD27 yielded CD4+ naive, central memory, regulatory and stem cell-like memory cells. Trimming pared 0 bases from V and 6 bases from J, leaving 9 bases between. Germline V gene lookup returns CDR1 SGHDN and CDR2 FVKESK. This CDR3 spans 13 amino acids. Note on this clone: The antigen remains undetermined. This CDR3 is also generated by other DNA sequences in the sample.

The authors reverse transcribed all of the isolated RNA, so sequencing captured expressed TCRB transcripts. Sequenced naive, central memory and regulatory T cell samples produced an average of about 3.57 million reads. Libraries were prepared by immunoSEQ multiplex PCR; TCRdb keeps only in-frame clonotypes and omits some of them. The table shows 300,000 to 350,000 clones, with around 7.6% occurring only once. This clonotype was sampled from a young woman in good health. The specimen sequenced was central memory CD4+ T cells from blood. The gene calls are TRBV14 and TRBJ2-7, with a tentative D call TRBD2 (6 bases). For the CDR3, the DNA is TGTGCCAGCAGCCAAGATCGGCGGGGCGAGCAGTACTTC. This codes for CASSQDRRGEQYF.